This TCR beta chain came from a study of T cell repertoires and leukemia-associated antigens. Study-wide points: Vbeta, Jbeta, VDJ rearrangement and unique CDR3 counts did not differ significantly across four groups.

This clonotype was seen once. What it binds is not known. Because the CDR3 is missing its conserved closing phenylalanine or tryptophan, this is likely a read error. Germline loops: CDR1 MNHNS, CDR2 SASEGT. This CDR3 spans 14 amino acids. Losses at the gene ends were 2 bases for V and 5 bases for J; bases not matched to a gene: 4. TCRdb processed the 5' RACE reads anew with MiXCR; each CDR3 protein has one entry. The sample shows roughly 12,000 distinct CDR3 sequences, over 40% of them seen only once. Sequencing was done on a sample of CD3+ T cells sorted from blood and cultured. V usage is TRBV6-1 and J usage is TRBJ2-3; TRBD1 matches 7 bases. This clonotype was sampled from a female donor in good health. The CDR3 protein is CASSESWTGDTQYC. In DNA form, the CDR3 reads TGTGCCAGCAGTGAATCTTGGACAGGAGATACGCAGTATTGT.